This paragraph reports one TCR beta chain. The junction differs from germline at one of its ends, possibly a read error. The data originate from a study of control samples from healthy donors and cancer patients. The length of the CDR3 is 16 residues. Germline values: CDR1 MGHRA, CDR2 YSYEKL. Only in-frame clones appear in the TCRdb table, and some are missing; sequencing was by immunoSEQ multiplex PCR. Seen here are under 85,000 clones, 70% to 85% observed once, and the top ten hold around a tenth. The specimen was PBMCs. The sequence was obtained from a man aged 60 to 69 with head and neck cancer. The rearrangement links TRBV4-1 to TRBJ2-7; 9 nucleotides agree with TRBD1. The CDR3 DNA sequence: TGCGCCACCAGCCAACAGGGGGCCCACGAGGGGTACGAGCAGTACTTC. Its translation is CATSQQGAHEGYEQYF.